This section outlines one T cell receptor beta chain sequence together with its context. Via MiXCR, TCRdb re-called the RT-PCR reads, giving one row per CDR3 protein. The sample shows 95,000 to 120,000 distinct CDR3 sequences, around 38% of them seen only once. The data derive from a study of patients and donors after allogeneic stem cell transplantation. Germline-derived CDR1 and CDR2 are SEHNR and FQNEAQ (reference sequence). The CDR3 totals 13 residues. The V and J ends lost 3 bases and 8 bases respectively, with 8 bases between them. Input material: blood, either unsorted or a sorted T cell fraction (not recorded which). The chain employs TRBV7-9 and TRBJ1-6; D is unresolved. This TCR was recovered from a human donor who was either an allogeneic HSCT recipient or a stem cell or donor lymphocyte infusion donor (not recorded which). It is not recorded whose cells these are; they may come from a transplant donor. CDR3 nucleotide sequence: TGTGCCAGCAGCTTTGCCCCGGATTCACCCCTCCACTTT. It codes for CASSFAPDSPLHF.